The rows below give T cell receptor beta chains drawn from one sample of a study of radiotherapy plus CTLA-4 blockade in lung cancer. Repertoires were generated with immunoSEQ multiplex PCR, while TCRdb's copy carries only in-frame clones and drops some. The repertoire holds about 56,000 clones, with over 75% as singletons. The sequencing here drew on peripheral blood, taken from a patient treated with radiotherapy plus ipilimumab. The receptors derive from a human donor with non-small cell lung cancer who had a complete response to radiotherapy plus ipilimumab. The CDR3 runs from the conserved cysteine through the conserved F or W. Fields, in order: clone size, D gene, V gene, J gene, CDR3 length, CDR3 protein, CDR3 DNA. A D gene is named only where the DNA matches it firmly. Only part of the rows carry a size: once, few, many, or a class if the clone is expanded.

clone_size: .
d_call: .
v_call: TRBV9
j_call: TRBJ2-6
cdr3_length: 15
cdr3_aa: CASSVRESGANVLTF
cdr3_nt: TGTGCCAGCAGCGTCCGGGAGTCTGGGGCCAACGTCCTGACTTTC

clone_size: medium-sized
d_call: TRBD1
v_call: TRBV5-4
j_call: TRBJ2-7
cdr3_length: 13
cdr3_aa: CASSFGQDYEQYF
cdr3_nt: TGTGCCAGCAGCTTCGGACAGGACTACGAGCAGTACTTC

clone_size: .
d_call: .
v_call: TRBV10-1
j_call: TRBJ2-1
cdr3_length: 14
cdr3_aa: CASSGGGGRDEQFF
cdr3_nt: TGCGCCAGCAGTGGAGGAGGAGGGCGCGATGAGCAGTTCTTC

clone_size: .
d_call: .
v_call: TRBV5-1
j_call: TRBJ2-3
cdr3_length: 16
cdr3_aa: CASSLAAATSTDTQYF
cdr3_nt: TGCGCCAGCAGCTTGGCGGCGGCGACTAGCACAGATACGCAGTATTTT

clone_size: .
d_call: TRBD1
v_call: TRBV6-5
j_call: TRBJ2-7
cdr3_length: 15
cdr3_aa: CASSYSRGGYYEQYF
cdr3_nt: TGTGCCAGCAGTTACTCGCGAGGGGGCTACTACGAGCAGTACTTC

clone_size: .
d_call: .
v_call: TRBV25-1
j_call: TRBJ1-1
cdr3_length: 13
cdr3_aa: CASRRTENTEAFF
cdr3_nt: TGTGCCAGCAGGAGGACAGAGAACACTGAAGCTTTCTTT

clone_size: .
d_call: TRBD2
v_call: TRBV6-5
j_call: TRBJ2-1
cdr3_length: 14
cdr3_aa: CASSGTSGSNEQFF
cdr3_nt: TGTGCCAGCAGTGGGACTAGCGGGAGCAATGAGCAGTTCTTC

clone_size: few
d_call: .
v_call: TRBV11-3
j_call: TRBJ2-1
cdr3_length: 15
cdr3_aa: CASSKGVSSYNEQFF
cdr3_nt: TGTGCCAGCAGCAAAGGGGTGAGCTCCTACAATGAGCAGTTCTTC

clone_size: .
d_call: .
v_call: TRBV7-2
j_call: TRBJ2-7
cdr3_length: 13
cdr3_aa: CASSLGAVYEQYF
cdr3_nt: TGTGCCAGCAGCTTAGGGGCCGTCTACGAGCAGTACTTC

clone_size: few
d_call: .
v_call: TRBV19
j_call: TRBJ1-1
cdr3_length: 12
cdr3_aa: CASSPPSKKAFF
cdr3_nt: TGTGCCAGTAGTCCCCCGAGTAAGAAGGCTTTCTTT

clone_size: .
d_call: .
v_call: TRBV30
j_call: TRBJ2-7
cdr3_length: 11
cdr3_aa: CAWTQEYEQYF
cdr3_nt: TGTGCCTGGACACAGGAGTACGAGCAGTACTTC

clone_size: .
d_call: .
v_call: TRBV25-1
j_call: TRBJ2-5
cdr3_length: 14
cdr3_aa: CASSPPGVGETQYF
cdr3_nt: TGTGCCAGCAGTCCCCCAGGGGTTGGGGAGACCCAGTACTTC

clone_size: .
d_call: TRBD1
v_call: TRBV2
j_call: TRBJ2-7
cdr3_length: 17
cdr3_aa: CASSKLAGQGDSYEQYF
cdr3_nt: TGTGCCAGCAGTAAATTAGCAGGACAGGGGGACTCCTACGAGCAGTACTTC

clone_size: .
d_call: .
v_call: TRBV27
j_call: TRBJ1-5
cdr3_length: 15
cdr3_aa: CASSLLGVGNQPQHF
cdr3_nt: TGTGCCAGCAGTTTGTTAGGGGTAGGCAATCAGCCCCAGCATTTT

clone_size: .
d_call: .
v_call: TRBV10-3
j_call: TRBJ1-6
cdr3_length: 17
cdr3_aa: CAISESGGARTNSPLHF
cdr3_nt: TGTGCCATCAGTGAGTCGGGGGGGGCCCGTACCAATTCACCCCTCCACTTT

clone_size: .
d_call: TRBD1
v_call: TRBV6-5
j_call: TRBJ1-5
cdr3_length: 15
cdr3_aa: CASSPGQGGTQPQHF
cdr3_nt: TGTGCCAGCAGCCCCGGACAGGGTGGTACCCAGCCCCAGCATTTT

clone_size: .
d_call: TRBD2
v_call: TRBV6-5
j_call: TRBJ2-5
cdr3_length: 13
cdr3_aa: CASRPGGGETQYF
cdr3_nt: TGTGCCAGCAGACCCGGGGGAGGGGAGACCCAGTACTTC

clone_size: .
d_call: .
v_call: TRBV7-2
j_call: TRBJ1-2
cdr3_length: 15
cdr3_aa: CASSLARVTGYGYTF
cdr3_nt: TGTGCCAGCAGCTTAGCGCGCGTGACAGGTTATGGCTACACCTTC

clone_size: .
d_call: .
v_call: TRBV7-2
j_call: TRBJ1-5
cdr3_length: 15
cdr3_aa: CASSLMGGQGQPQHF
cdr3_nt: TGTGCCAGCAGCTTAATGGGGGGGCAGGGGCAGCCCCAGCATTTT

clone_size: .
d_call: TRBD2
v_call: TRBV10-1
j_call: TRBJ2-1
cdr3_length: 11
cdr3_aa: CASSDPRGVFF
cdr3_nt: TGCGCCAGCAGTGACCCACGGGGGGTATTCTTC

clone_size: .
d_call: TRBD1
v_call: TRBV7-8
j_call: TRBJ1-5
cdr3_length: 16
cdr3_aa: CASSGTGIISNQPQHF
cdr3_nt: TGTGCCAGCAGCGGGACAGGGATTATTAGCAATCAGCCCCAGCATTTT

clone_size: .
d_call: TRBD1
v_call: TRBV19
j_call: TRBJ1-2
cdr3_length: 15
cdr3_aa: CASNWDRGQIYGYTF
cdr3_nt: TGTGCCAGTAATTGGGACAGGGGGCAGATCTATGGCTACACCTTC

clone_size: .
d_call: .
v_call: TRBV14
j_call: TRBJ1-2
cdr3_length: 15
cdr3_aa: CASSQEAGGRSGYTF
cdr3_nt: TGTGCCAGCAGCCAAGAAGCGGGGGGCAGATCTGGCTACACCTTC

clone_size: .
d_call: .
v_call: TRBV30
j_call: TRBJ2-2
cdr3_length: 15
cdr3_aa: CAWSVLRARTGELFF
cdr3_nt: TGTGCCTGGAGTGTACTGAGGGCCCGCACCGGGGAGCTGTTTTTT

clone_size: .
d_call: .
v_call: TRBV9
j_call: TRBJ1-2
cdr3_length: 15
cdr3_aa: CASSPLARGSTGYTF
cdr3_nt: TGTGCCAGCAGCCCCCTGGCAAGGGGTTCCACTGGCTACACCTTC

clone_size: .
d_call: TRBD1
v_call: TRBV6-5
j_call: TRBJ1-1
cdr3_length: 13
cdr3_aa: CASSPETGRGAFF
cdr3_nt: TGTGCCAGCAGTCCCGAGACAGGGCGTGGAGCTTTCTTT

clone_size: .
d_call: TRBD2
v_call: TRBV30
j_call: TRBJ2-1
cdr3_length: 15
cdr3_aa: CAWSMTSGRPLDLFF
cdr3_nt: TGTGCCTGGAGTATGACTAGCGGGAGGCCACTAGATCTGTTCTTC

clone_size: .
d_call: TRBD2
v_call: TRBV12-5
j_call: TRBJ2-1
cdr3_length: 15
cdr3_aa: CASGSTSGGYNEQFF
cdr3_nt: TGTGCTAGTGGTTCTACTAGCGGGGGCTACAATGAGCAGTTCTTC

clone_size: .
d_call: .
v_call: TRBV2
j_call: TRBJ1-2
cdr3_length: 14
cdr3_aa: CASSEVTDSYGYTF
cdr3_nt: TGTGCCAGCAGTGAAGTCACCGACTCTTATGGCTACACCTTC

clone_size: .
d_call: TRBD1
v_call: TRBV18
j_call: TRBJ1-1
cdr3_length: 17
cdr3_aa: CASSPPRTGLGNTEAFF
cdr3_nt: TGTGCCAGCTCACCACCAAGGACAGGACTGGGGAACACTGAAGCTTTCTTT

clone_size: .
d_call: .
v_call: TRBV11-3
j_call: TRBJ2-7
cdr3_length: 14
cdr3_aa: CASSLRSGSYEQYF
cdr3_nt: TGTGCCAGCAGCTTAAGGTCAGGGTCCTACGAGCAGTACTTC

clone_size: .
d_call: .
v_call: TRBV18
j_call: TRBJ1-3
cdr3_length: 17
cdr3_aa: CASSPRTAASSGNTIYF
cdr3_nt: TGTGCCAGCTCACCACGGACAGCTGCGTCCTCTGGAAACACCATATATTTT

clone_size: .
d_call: .
v_call: TRBV20-1
j_call: TRBJ1-2
cdr3_length: 11
cdr3_aa: CSARARDGYTF
cdr3_nt: TGCAGTGCTAGAGCCAGGGATGGCTACACCTTC

clone_size: .
d_call: TRBD2
v_call: TRBV7-9
j_call: TRBJ2-1
cdr3_length: 16
cdr3_aa: CASSFGTSWGSNEQFF
cdr3_nt: TGTGCCAGCAGCTTCGGGACTAGCTGGGGTAGCAATGAGCAGTTCTTC

clone_size: once
d_call: .
v_call: TRBV6-1
j_call: TRBJ1-2
cdr3_length: 15
cdr3_aa: CASRHHGQLNYGYTF
cdr3_nt: TGTGCCAGCAGACACCACGGACAGTTGAACTATGGCTACACCTTC

clone_size: once
d_call: TRBD2
v_call: TRBV5-1
j_call: TRBJ2-7
cdr3_length: 15
cdr3_aa: CASSLWEGNSYEQYF
cdr3_nt: TGCGCCAGCAGCTTGTGGGAGGGGAACTCCTACGAGCAGTACTTC

clone_size: .
d_call: TRBD2
v_call: TRBV5-1
j_call: TRBJ2-2
cdr3_length: 16
cdr3_aa: CASRGAGGANTGELFF
cdr3_nt: TGCGCCAGCCGGGGAGCGGGAGGGGCGAACACCGGGGAGCTGTTTTTT

clone_size: .
d_call: .
v_call: TRBV7-8
j_call: TRBJ1-5
cdr3_length: 15
cdr3_aa: CASSTDGNSNQPQHF
cdr3_nt: TGTGCCAGCAGCACCGACGGGAATAGCAATCAGCCCCAGCATTTT

clone_size: .
d_call: .
v_call: TRBV10-1
j_call: TRBJ1-1
cdr3_length: 13
cdr3_aa: CASRKQGNTEAFF
cdr3_nt: TGCGCCAGCAGGAAACAGGGGAACACTGAAGCTTTCTTT

clone_size: .
d_call: TRBD2
v_call: TRBV7-2
j_call: TRBJ2-3
cdr3_length: 15
cdr3_aa: CASSSGLAGWDTQYF
cdr3_nt: TGTGCCAGCAGCTCGGGACTAGCGGGGTGGGATACGCAGTATTTT

clone_size: few
d_call: .
v_call: TRBV5-4
j_call: TRBJ1-1
cdr3_length: 11
cdr3_aa: CASGKGTEAFF
cdr3_nt: TGTGCATCCGGGAAAGGCACTGAAGCTTTCTTT

clone_size: .
d_call: .
v_call: TRBV30
j_call: TRBJ1-6
cdr3_length: 17
cdr3_aa: CAWSLRAPGGYNSPLHF
cdr3_nt: TGTGCCTGGAGTCTCCGGGCCCCGGGAGGATATAATTCACCCCTCCACTTT

clone_size: .
d_call: TRBD1
v_call: TRBV20-1
j_call: TRBJ1-2
cdr3_length: 11
cdr3_aa: CSAEQGFGYTF
cdr3_nt: TGCAGTGCAGAACAGGGGTTTGGCTACACCTTC

clone_size: .
d_call: TRBD1
v_call: TRBV14
j_call: TRBJ1-2
cdr3_length: 15
cdr3_aa: CASSQDPGQGNGYTF
cdr3_nt: TGTGCCAGCAGCCAAGATCCCGGACAGGGAAATGGCTACACCTTC

clone_size: .
d_call: .
v_call: TRBV5-6
j_call: TRBJ2-3
cdr3_length: 18
cdr3_aa: CASRINTGGAFSRDTQYF
cdr3_nt: TGTGCCAGCAGAATAAACACGGGGGGCGCTTTTTCTAGAGATACGCAGTATTTT

clone_size: .
d_call: .
v_call: TRBV5-1
j_call: TRBJ2-6
cdr3_length: 14
cdr3_aa: CASSLRSGANVLTF
cdr3_nt: TGCGCCAGCAGCCTAAGATCTGGGGCCAACGTCCTGACTTTC

clone_size: .
d_call: .
v_call: TRBV7-2
j_call: TRBJ1-2
cdr3_length: 16
cdr3_aa: CASSPQSASSNYGYTF
cdr3_nt: TGTGCCAGCAGCCCCCAATCGGCATCTAGTAACTATGGCTACACCTTC

clone_size: .
d_call: TRBD2
v_call: TRBV11-3
j_call: TRBJ2-3
cdr3_length: 15
cdr3_aa: CASRPTSGGIDTQYF
cdr3_nt: TGTGCCAGCAGACCGACTAGCGGAGGGATAGATACGCAGTATTTT

clone_size: .
d_call: .
v_call: TRBV11-3
j_call: TRBJ2-1
cdr3_length: 12
cdr3_aa: CASSFVDNEQFF
cdr3_nt: TGTGCCAGCAGCTTCGTCGACAATGAGCAGTTCTTC